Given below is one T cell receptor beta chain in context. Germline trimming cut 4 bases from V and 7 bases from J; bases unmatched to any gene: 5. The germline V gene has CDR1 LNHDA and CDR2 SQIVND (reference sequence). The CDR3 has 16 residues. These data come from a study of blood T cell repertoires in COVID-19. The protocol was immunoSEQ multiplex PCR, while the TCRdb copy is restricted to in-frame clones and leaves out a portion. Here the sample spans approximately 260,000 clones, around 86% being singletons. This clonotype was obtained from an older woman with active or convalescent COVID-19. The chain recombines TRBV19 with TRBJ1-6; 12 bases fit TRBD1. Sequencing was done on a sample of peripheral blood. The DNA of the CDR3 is TGTGCCAGTAGTAGGGGGACAGGGGGCTGGAATTCACCCCTCCACTTT. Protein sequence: CASSRGTGGWNSPLHF.